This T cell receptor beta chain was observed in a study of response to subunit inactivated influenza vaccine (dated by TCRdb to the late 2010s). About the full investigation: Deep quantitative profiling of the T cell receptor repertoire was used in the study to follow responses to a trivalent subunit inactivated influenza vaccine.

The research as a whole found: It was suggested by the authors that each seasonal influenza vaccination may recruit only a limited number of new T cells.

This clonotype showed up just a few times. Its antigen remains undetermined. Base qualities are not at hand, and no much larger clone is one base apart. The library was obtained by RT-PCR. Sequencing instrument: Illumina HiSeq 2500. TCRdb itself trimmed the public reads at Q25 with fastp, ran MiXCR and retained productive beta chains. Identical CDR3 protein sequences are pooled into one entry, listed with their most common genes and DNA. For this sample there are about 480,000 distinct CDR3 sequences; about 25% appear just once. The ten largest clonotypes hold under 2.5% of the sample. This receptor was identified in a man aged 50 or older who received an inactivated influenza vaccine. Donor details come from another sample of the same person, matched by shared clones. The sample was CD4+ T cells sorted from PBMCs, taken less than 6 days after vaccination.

The CDR3 has the sequence CSARGDSYSYEQYF. Here is the DNA: TGCAGTGCTAGAGGGGACAGTTACTCCTACGAGCAGTACTTC. This chain is built from TRBV20-1 and TRBJ2-7, with 7 bases aligning to TRBD1. The junction shows trimming of 1 base on V and 0 bases on J, and the gene matches do not reach 3 bases of it. CDR1 and CDR2 were assigned from the germline V gene (reference sequence) as DFQATT and SNEGSKA. The CDR3 starts with the cysteine, ends with the phenylalanine, and has 14 residues. Kept here is only the CDR3 DNA, which spans 42 bases and is read in frame from base 1.